This entry is about one T cell receptor beta chain. The data derive from a study of blood T cell repertoires in COVID-19. About the study: COVID-19 samples from acute and convalescent phases originated in the United States, Italy and Spain. The analysed material was cDNA or gDNA that came from T cells, B-cell-depleted T cells, or PBMCs.

Germline V gene data show CDR1 as SNHLY and CDR2 as FYNNEI. Losses at the gene ends were 2 bases for V and 6 bases for J; bases not matched to a gene: 8. The CDR3 has 16 amino acids. How the authors handled the data: Reference gene primers were amplified, and this amplification served to estimate nucleated cell counts. The repertoire was sequenced with immunoSEQ multiplex PCR; TCRdb's copy has only in-frame clones and lacks some. For V, J and clone size, that table is used; D and trimming come from the DNA. The sample lists around 210,000 clones, about nine tenths seen once, with 0.78% in the top ten.

The V and J genes are TRBV2 and TRBJ2-3, with TRBD2 matching 10 bases. The source is a woman in her 70s with acute or convalescent COVID-19. Sequencing input: peripheral blood. The CDR3: CASSEYPSGRGDTQYF. The CDR3 DNA follows: TGTGCCAGCAGTGAATATCCTAGCGGGAGAGGCGATACGCAGTATTTT.